This T cell receptor (beta chain) was observed in a study of T-cell reconstitution after alpha-beta-depleted transplantation in children. J lost 0 bases, V lost 4 bases, and 5 bases had no gene match. The CDR3 runs to 15 residues. The V gene's germline CDR1 is MNHNS and CDR2 SASEGT. The table lists this clonotype with many counts. Unique molecular identifiers were incorporated when the TCRbeta library was constructed. MiXCR, run by TCRdb on the PCR reads, gives a single entry per CDR3 protein. The profile shows about 230,000 distinct CDR3 sequences, 9% to 10% of them singletons. This clonotype was obtained from a human donor who donated a stem cell graft to a child with SCID. This specimen consisted of PBMCs from the stem cell graft donor, obtained from the stem cell graft. The J gene is TRBJ1-1, the V gene TRBV6-1; 7 nucleotides align to TRBD1. The CDR3 reads CASSVRQGVNTEAFF. CDR3 coding DNA: TGTGCCAGCAGTGTCCGACAGGGCGTGAACACTGAAGCTTTCTTT.